This entry features one T cell receptor (beta chain) sequence. The sample is drawn from a study of blood T cells in healthy people across ages. A sample-barcoded 5' primer and a J-beta primer mix were used in a second PCR of roughly 7 to 11 cycles. Tags on each cDNA molecule came from a template-switch adaptor with 12 random nucleotides. TCRdb reprocessed the 5' RACE reads with MiXCR, giving one entry per CDR3 protein. This sample has roughly 1,800,000 distinct CDR3 sequences, with approximately 50% found just once. The germline CDR1 and CDR2 sequences are MNHNY and SVGAGI (reference sequence). The CDR3 has 17 residues. V shed 7 bases and J 0 bases; nucleotides not matched to a gene: 8. Healthy Caucasians from Russia aged roughly 6 to 90 served as donors. The extraction recovered at least 6 micrograms of total RNA per sample.

The V and J genes are TRBV6-6 and TRBJ1-5, with TRBD1 matching over 11 bases. This clonotype originated in a middle-aged woman in good health. The sample taken for sequencing was blood. Written as DNA, the CDR3 is TGTGCCAGCAACCCGGGACAGGGGGGGAGTAGCAATCAGCCCCAGCATTTT. Protein: CASNPGQGGSSNQPQHF.